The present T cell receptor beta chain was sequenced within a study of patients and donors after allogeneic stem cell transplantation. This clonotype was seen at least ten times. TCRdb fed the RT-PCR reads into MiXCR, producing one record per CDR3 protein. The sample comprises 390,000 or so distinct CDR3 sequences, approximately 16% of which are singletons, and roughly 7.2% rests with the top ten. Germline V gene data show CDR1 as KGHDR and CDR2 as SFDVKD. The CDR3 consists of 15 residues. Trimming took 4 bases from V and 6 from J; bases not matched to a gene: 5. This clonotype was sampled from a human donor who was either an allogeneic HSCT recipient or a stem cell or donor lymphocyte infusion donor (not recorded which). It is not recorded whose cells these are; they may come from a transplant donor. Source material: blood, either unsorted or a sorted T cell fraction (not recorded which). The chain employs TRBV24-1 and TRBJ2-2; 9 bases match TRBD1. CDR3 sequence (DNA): TGTGCCACCAGTGACGGACAGGGGAAGGCCGGGGAGCTGTTTTTT. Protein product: CATSDGQGKAGELFF.